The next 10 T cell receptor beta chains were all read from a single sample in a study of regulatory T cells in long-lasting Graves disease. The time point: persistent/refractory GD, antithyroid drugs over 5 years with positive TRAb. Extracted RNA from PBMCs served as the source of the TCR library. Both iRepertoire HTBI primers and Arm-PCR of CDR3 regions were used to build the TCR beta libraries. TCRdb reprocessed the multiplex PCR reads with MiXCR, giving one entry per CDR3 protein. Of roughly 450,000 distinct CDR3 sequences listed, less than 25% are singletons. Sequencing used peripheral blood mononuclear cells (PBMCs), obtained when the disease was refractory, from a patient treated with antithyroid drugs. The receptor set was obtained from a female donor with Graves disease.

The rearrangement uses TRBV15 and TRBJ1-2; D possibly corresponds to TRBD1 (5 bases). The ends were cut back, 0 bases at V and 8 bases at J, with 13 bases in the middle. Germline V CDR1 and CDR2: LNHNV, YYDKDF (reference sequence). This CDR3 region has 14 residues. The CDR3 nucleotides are TGTGCCACCAGCAGAGACGTGGGACCGGGAGGCTACACCTTC. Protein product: CATSRDVGPGGYTF.

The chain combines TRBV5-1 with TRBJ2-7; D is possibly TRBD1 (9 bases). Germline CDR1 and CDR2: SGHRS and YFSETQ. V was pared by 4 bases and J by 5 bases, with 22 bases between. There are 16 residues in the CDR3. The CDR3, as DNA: TGCGCCAGCAGCCGACTGACAGGGGGAGCGGGAGACGAGCAGTACTTC. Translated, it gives CASSRLTGGAGDEQYF.

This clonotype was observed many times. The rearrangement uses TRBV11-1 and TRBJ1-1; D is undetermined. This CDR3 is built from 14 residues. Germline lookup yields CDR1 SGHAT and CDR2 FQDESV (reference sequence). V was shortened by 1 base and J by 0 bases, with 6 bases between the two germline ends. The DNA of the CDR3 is TGTGCCAGCAGCTTAGTGGTGGTGAACACTGAAGCTTTCTTT. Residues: CASSLVVVNTEAFF.

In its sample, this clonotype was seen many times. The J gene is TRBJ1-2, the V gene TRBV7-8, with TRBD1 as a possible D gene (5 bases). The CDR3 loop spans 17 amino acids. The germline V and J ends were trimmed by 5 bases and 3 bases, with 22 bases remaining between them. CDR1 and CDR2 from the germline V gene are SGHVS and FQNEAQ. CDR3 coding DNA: TGTGCCAGCAGCCTTATCAGATCCAGACGGGGGGACTATGGCTACACCTTC. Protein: CASSLIRSRRGDYGYTF.

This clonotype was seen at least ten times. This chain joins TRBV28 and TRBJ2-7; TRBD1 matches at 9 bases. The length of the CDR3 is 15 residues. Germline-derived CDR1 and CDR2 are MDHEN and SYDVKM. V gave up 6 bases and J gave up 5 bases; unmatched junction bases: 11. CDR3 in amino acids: CASSRAGQGLNEQYF. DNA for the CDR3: TGTGCCAGCAGCCGAGCGGGACAGGGCTTGAACGAGCAGTACTTC.

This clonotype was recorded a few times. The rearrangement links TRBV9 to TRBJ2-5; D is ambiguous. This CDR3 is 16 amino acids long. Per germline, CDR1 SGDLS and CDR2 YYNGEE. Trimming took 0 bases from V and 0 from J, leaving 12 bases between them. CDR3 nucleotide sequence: TGTGCCAGCAGCGTAGAGGTTTCGGCGTACCAAGAGACCCAGTACTTC. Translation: CASSVEVSAYQETQYF.

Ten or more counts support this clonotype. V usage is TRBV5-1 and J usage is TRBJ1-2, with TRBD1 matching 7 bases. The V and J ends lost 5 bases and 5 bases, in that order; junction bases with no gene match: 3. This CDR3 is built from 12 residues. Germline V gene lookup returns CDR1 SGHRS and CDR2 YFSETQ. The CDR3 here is CASRPGQYGYTF. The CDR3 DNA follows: TGCGCCAGCAGGCCGGGACAGTATGGCTACACCTTC.

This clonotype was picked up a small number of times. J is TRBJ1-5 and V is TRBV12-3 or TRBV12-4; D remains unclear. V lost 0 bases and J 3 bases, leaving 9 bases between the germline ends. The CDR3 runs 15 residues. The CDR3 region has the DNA TGTGCCAGCAGTTTAGCGAGCCAGTTCAATCAGCCCCAGCATTTT. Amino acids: CASSLASQFNQPQHF.

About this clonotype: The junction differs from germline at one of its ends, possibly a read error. In DNA, the CDR3 is TGCAGTGCTTGGGGTGGGGAGCAGCCCCAGCTTTTT. Its protein product is CSAWGGEQPQLF. The chain couples TRBV20-1 to TRBJ1-5; D not resolved. In germline, CDR1 is DFQATT, CDR2 SNEGSKA (reference sequence). This CDR3 is built from 12 residues.

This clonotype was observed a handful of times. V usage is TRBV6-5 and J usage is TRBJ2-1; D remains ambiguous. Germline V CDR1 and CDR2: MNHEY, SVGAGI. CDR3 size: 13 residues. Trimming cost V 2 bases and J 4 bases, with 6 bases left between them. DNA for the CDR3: TGTGCCAGCAGTTACACGCGGTACAATGAGCAGTTCTTC. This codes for CASSYTRYNEQFF.